This T cell receptor (beta chain) was identified in a study of blood T cell repertoires in COVID-19. Study as a whole: The United States, Italy and Spain provided the acute and convalescent COVID-19 samples. PBMCs, B-cell-depleted T cells, or T cells provided the cDNA or gDNA that made up the material.

The V end was cut by 0 bases, the J end by 10 bases, with 13 bases between. Germline V lookup: CDR1 SGHNT, CDR2 YYREEE (reference sequence). The CDR3 loop spans 13 amino acids. In the authors' workflow: Reference gene primers were amplified, and this amplification served to estimate nucleated cell counts. The table came from immunoSEQ multiplex PCR; TCRdb's copy has only in-frame clones and leaves some out. That table furnishes V, J and clone size, whereas the DNA furnished D and trimming. The table lists fewer than 250,000 clones, 70% to 90% of them singletons. This clonotype was obtained from a woman in her fifties or sixties with active or convalescent COVID-19. The chain uses TRBV5-4 and TRBJ1-1; D uncertain. Sequencing was carried out using peripheral blood. CDR3 loop: CASSLAGGRAAFF. The CDR3 DNA is TGTGCCAGCAGCTTGGCAGGTGGGCGGGCAGCTTTCTTT.